The 19 T cell receptor beta chains below all came from one sample that was sequenced in a study of blood T cell repertoires in COVID-19. TCRdb's copy holds only in-frame clones and misses some; the assay was immunoSEQ multiplex PCR. This table has over 150,000 clones, about 88% appearing once. The sequencing input was PBMCs or T cells enriched from blood (not recorded which). These receptors came from a woman in her 50s who had recovered from COVID-19.

CDR3 bases: TGTGCCAGCAGTTACGGGCTCAGGGGGACTGAAGCTTTCTTT. Protein: CASSYGLRGTEAFF. The rearrangement joins TRBV6-5 to TRBJ1-1, with 7 positions matching TRBD1. Germline CDR1 and CDR2: MNHEY and SVGAGI. CDR3 length equals 14 residues. Losses at the gene ends were 2 bases for V and 5 bases for J; bases not matched to a gene: 5.

The chain combines TRBV9 with TRBJ2-5; 11 nucleotides agree with TRBD2. This CDR3 has 18 amino acids. Trimming cost V 0 bases and J 4 bases; bases outside gene matches: 11. CDR1 and CDR2 (germline): SGDLS, YYNGEE. The CDR3 region is CASSVGGLAGGSSETQYF. The CDR3 nucleotides read TGTGCCAGCAGCGTAGGGGGGCTAGCGGGAGGTAGCTCAGAGACCCAGTACTTC.

The chain combines TRBV5-4 with TRBJ2-2, with 8 bases fitting TRBD2. The CDR3 totals 18 residues. V gave up 5 bases and J gave up 6 bases; unmatched junction bases: 18. Germline CDR1 and CDR2: SGHNT and YYREEE (reference sequence). The CDR3 DNA sequence: TGTGCCAGCAGAGTCCTCGGCCGCGGCGGGAGGATGGCCGGGGAGCTGTTTTTT. This sequence encodes CASRVLGRGGRMAGELFF.

On this clone: Other DNA variants within this sample encode the same CDR3. The V and J genes are TRBV18 and TRBJ2-5, with 8 nucleotides matching TRBD1. After removal of 3 bases from V and 5 bases from J, the junction contained 2 bases not matched to a gene. Germline CDR1 is KGHSH and CDR2 is LQKENI. This CDR3 region has 13 residues. The CDR3 region is CASSPNRGETQYF. CDR3 DNA sequence: TGTGCCAGCTCACCCAACAGGGGGGAGACCCAGTACTTC.

The chain combines TRBV5-6 with TRBJ1-6; TRBD1 matches at 7 bases. The ends lost 3 bases at V and 10 bases at J; junction bases unmatched: 7. CDR3 length: 14 residues. The germline gives CDR1 SGHDT, CDR2 YYEEEE. CDR3 nucleotide sequence: TGTGCCAGCAGCTATCTGACAGGGAAGTCACCCCTCCACTTT. Its protein is CASSYLTGKSPLHF.

The chain couples TRBV27 to TRBJ1-4, with D perhaps matching TRBD1 (5 bases). V was shortened by 4 bases and J by 3 bases, with 9 bases between the two germline ends. CDR1 and CDR2 from the germline V gene are MNHEY and SMNVEV (reference sequence). The length of the CDR3 is 14 residues. The CDR3 DNA follows: TGTGCCAGCAGTTACCAGGGATCTAATGAAAAACTGTTTTTT. Its protein is CASSYQGSNEKLFF.

The V call is TRBV27, the J call TRBJ1-4; 11 bases fit TRBD1. Germline V gene data show CDR1 as MNHEY and CDR2 as SMNVEV (reference sequence). V lost 6 bases to trimming and J lost 6 bases; unmatched junction nucleotides: 6. The CDR3 runs 15 residues. The CDR3 protein is CASRTRDRGDEKLFF. Written as DNA, the CDR3 is TGTGCCAGCAGAACCCGGGACAGGGGGGATGAAAAACTGTTTTTT. The full variable domain, with the rest looked up from reference TRBV27 and TRBJ1-4, is EAQVTQNPRYLITVTGKKLTVTCSQNMNHEYMSWYRQDPGLGLRQIYYSMNVEVTDKGDVPEGYKVSRKEKRNFPLILESPSPNQTSLYFCASRTRDRGDEKLFFGSGTQLSVL.

CDR3 loop: CASSQAGQGESATNEKLFF. For the CDR3, the DNA is TGCGCCAGCAGCCAAGCCGGACAGGGGGAGAGTGCAACTAATGAAAAACTGTTTTTT. The chain joins TRBV4-1 to TRBJ1-4; 10 nucleotides align to TRBD1. The CDR3 spans 19 residues. J gave up 0 bases and V 1 base, and 8 bases lay outside the gene matches. Germline CDR1 is MGHRA and CDR2 is YSYEKL.

There are a few counts of this clone. The chain combines TRBV30 with TRBJ1-4, with D maybe TRBD1 (5 bases). Germline values: CDR1 GTSNPN, CDR2 SVGIG (reference sequence). The CDR3 length is 13 residues. V was trimmed by 0 bases and J by 8 bases, leaving 10 bases between them. CDR3 protein: CAWSVWEGEKLFF. The CDR3 bases are TGTGCCTGGAGTGTTTGGGAGGGGGAAAAACTGTTTTTT. Filled out from reference TRBV30 and TRBJ1-4, the complete variable domain reads SQTIHQWPATLVQPVGSPLSLECTVEGTSNPNLYWYRQAAGRGLQLLFYSVGIGQISSEVPQNLSASRPQDRQFILSSKKLLLSDSGFYLCAWSVWEGEKLFFGSGTQLSVL.

A single count supports this clone. CDR3 region: CASSFGGADEKLFF. The CDR3 coding sequence is TGTGCCAGCAGCTTCGGGGGGGCTGATGAAAAACTGTTTTTT. The chain combines TRBV7-6 with TRBJ1-4; D is possibly TRBD1 (6 bases). The CDR3 has 14 amino acids. Germline-derived CDR1 and CDR2 are SGHVS and FNYEAQ. V lost 3 bases and J 6 bases, leaving 11 bases between the germline ends.

The rearrangement uses TRBV10-1 and TRBJ2-1, with 8 bases matching TRBD2. The V and J ends lost 4 bases and 2 bases, in that order; junction bases with no gene match: 4. This CDR3 spans 15 amino acids. Per germline, CDR1 WNHNN and CDR2 SYGVQD (reference sequence). The CDR3 sequence: CASSVAGGPYNEQFF. The CDR3 region has the DNA TGCGCCAGCAGTGTTGCGGGAGGCCCCTACAATGAGCAGTTCTTC.

The V gene is TRBV11-2, the J gene TRBJ2-1; 9 bases map to TRBD1. Germline V gene data show CDR1 as SGHAT and CDR2 as FQNNGV. The V segment lost 5 bases and the J segment 9 bases; nucleotides outside the gene matches: 11. This CDR3 contains 15 residues. For the CDR3, the DNA is TGTGCCAGCAGCGCGCGGGACAGGGTGGATTTTGAGCAGTTCTTC. Protein sequence: CASSARDRVDFEQFF.

This clone has just a few counts. The chain joins TRBV5-1 to TRBJ1-1; TRBD1 agrees at 10 bases. Germline assignment: CDR1 SGHRS and CDR2 YFSETQ. The CDR3 runs 18 residues. Trimming took 1 base from V and 2 from J; bases not matched to a gene: 11. CDR3 loop: CASSLLPQGTGVNTEAFF. In nucleotides, the CDR3 is TGCGCCAGCAGCTTGCTCCCACAGGGGACAGGGGTAAACACTGAAGCTTTCTTT.

The V gene is TRBV4-2, the J gene TRBJ2-7; TRBD2 aligns across 9 bases. CDR1 LGHNA and CDR2 YNFKEQ come from the germline V gene. This CDR3 region has 13 residues. V lost 0 bases to trimming and J lost 10 bases; unmatched junction nucleotides: 4. This CDR3 reads CASSQDLAGPQYF. The CDR3 nucleotides read TGTGCCAGCAGCCAAGATCTAGCGGGACCCCAGTACTTC.

A few counts support this clone. The J gene is TRBJ1-5, the V gene TRBV12-3 or TRBV12-4; D unresolved. V was shortened by 9 bases and J by 9 bases, with 15 bases between the two germline ends. The CDR3 has 12 residues. DNA of the CDR3: TGTGCCAGTTTAAGGTCTAGCGGGCCCCAGCATTTT. Translated: CASLRSSGPQHF.

The chain links TRBV27 to TRBJ1-5, with D uncertain. Germline values: CDR1 MNHEY, CDR2 SMNVEV (reference sequence). The CDR3 length is 13 residues. Trimming pared 3 bases from V and 2 bases from J, leaving 5 bases between. In DNA, the CDR3 is TGTGCCAGCAGTTTGTCGGGCAATCAGCCCCAGCATTTT. This translates into CASSLSGNQPQHF.

This chain joins TRBV5-4 and TRBJ1-6; 7 bases match TRBD1. CDR1 is SGHNT, CDR2 YYREEE, per germline (reference sequence). After removal of 3 bases from V and 6 bases from J, the junction contained 6 bases not matched to a gene. The CDR3 runs 15 residues. CDR3 loop: CASSSRQGANSPLHF. Here the CDR3 DNA reads TGTGCCAGCAGCTCTCGACAGGGTGCTAATTCACCCCTCCACTTT.

This sequence joins TRBV18 and TRBJ1-1; D remains ambiguous. The CDR3 is 14 residues long. V was pared by 1 base and J by 0 bases, with 6 bases between. From germline, CDR1 is KGHSH and CDR2 LQKENI. CDR3 sequence reads: CASSPQAVNTEAFF. In DNA form, the CDR3 reads TGTGCCAGCTCACCACAAGCGGTGAACACTGAAGCTTTCTTT.

The genes are TRBV25-1 and TRBJ2-1; D not certain. The germline gives CDR1 MGHDK, CDR2 SYGVNS. V was cut by 4 bases and J by 7 bases, with 5 bases left in between. The CDR3 spans 11 residues. In DNA, the CDR3 is TGTGCCAGCAGTGTCCAGAATGAGCAGTTCTTC. It translates to CASSVQNEQFF.